Here is one TCR beta chain with its context. Its cognate antigen is unknown. Pooling was applied to second doses at about 4 or about 12 weeks. The source of the sample is a study of T cell responses to AZD1222 COVID-19 vaccine. The assay was immunoSEQ multiplex PCR, and TCRdb's table has in-frame clones only and misses some. The sample includes 190,000 or so clones, 80% to 95% of them seen just once. Study-wide findings and caveats: After the peak T cell response, and only then, were repertoires sampled. The span of vaccine-associated CD4 TCRs extended across spike, with dominance at 160-218 and 743-854. Donors were chiefly white British, with a greater number of females, and clonal diversity was perhaps underestimated.

The V gene's germline CDR1 is LNHNV and CDR2 YYDKDF (reference sequence). The CDR3 has 14 residues. Germline trimming cut 6 bases from V and 4 bases from J; bases unmatched to any gene: 6. The receptor was isolated from an adult who received the AZD1222 COVID-19 vaccine. The specimen comprised peripheral blood, sampled 28 days after the second AZD1222 dose. The V call is TRBV15, the J call TRBJ1-3; 7 nucleotides line up with TRBD1. The CDR3 nucleotides are TGTGCCACCAGTTCACAGGGGCGAGGAAACACCATATATTTT. Protein sequence: CATSSQGRGNTIYF.